This TCR beta chain was sequenced during a study of T cell changes during pregnancy in multiple sclerosis. Clones were sequenced by immunoSEQ multiplex PCR, and TCRdb holds only the in-frame ones, with some missing. Here the sample spans some 64,000 clones, roughly 90% being singletons. Germline V gene sequence: CDR1 SQVTM, CDR2 ANQGSEA. The J segment lost 5 bases and the V segment lost 2 bases, leaving 11 bases of the junction unmatched. CDR3 length: 15 amino acids. This sequence joins TRBV29-1 and TRBJ2-7; TRBD2 matches 8 bases. Here the sequenced sample was peripheral blood, taken in the first trimester of pregnancy. This clonotype originated in a female donor with multiple sclerosis, enrolled in a pregnancy study. The CDR3 is CSVEWNDGRAHEQYF. CDR3 DNA: TGCAGCGTTGAATGGAATGACGGGAGGGCCCACGAGCAGTACTTC.